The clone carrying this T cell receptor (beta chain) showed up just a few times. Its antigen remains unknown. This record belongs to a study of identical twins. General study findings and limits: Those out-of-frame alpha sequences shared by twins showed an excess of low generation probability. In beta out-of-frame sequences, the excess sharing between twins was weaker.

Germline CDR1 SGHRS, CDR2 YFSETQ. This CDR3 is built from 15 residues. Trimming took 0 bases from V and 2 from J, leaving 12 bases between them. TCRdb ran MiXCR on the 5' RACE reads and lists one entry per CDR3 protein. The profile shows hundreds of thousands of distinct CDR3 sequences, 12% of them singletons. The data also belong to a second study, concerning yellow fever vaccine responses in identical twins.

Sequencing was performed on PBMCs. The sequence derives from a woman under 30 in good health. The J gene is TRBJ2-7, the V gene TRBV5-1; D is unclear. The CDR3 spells CASSLATGTPYEQYF. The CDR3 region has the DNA TGCGCCAGCAGCTTGGCCACTGGAACCCCCTACGAGCAGTACTTC.